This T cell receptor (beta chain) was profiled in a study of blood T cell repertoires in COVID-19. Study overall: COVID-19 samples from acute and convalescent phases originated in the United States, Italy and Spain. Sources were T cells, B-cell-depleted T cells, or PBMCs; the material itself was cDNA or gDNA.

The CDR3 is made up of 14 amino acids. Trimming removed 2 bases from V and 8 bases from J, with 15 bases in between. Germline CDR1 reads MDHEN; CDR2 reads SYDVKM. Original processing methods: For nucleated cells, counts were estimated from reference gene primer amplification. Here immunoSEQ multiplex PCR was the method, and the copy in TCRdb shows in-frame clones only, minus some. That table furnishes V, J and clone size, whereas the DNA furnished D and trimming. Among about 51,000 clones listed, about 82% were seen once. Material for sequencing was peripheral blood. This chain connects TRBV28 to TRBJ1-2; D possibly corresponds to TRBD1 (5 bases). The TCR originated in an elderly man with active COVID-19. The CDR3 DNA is TGTGCCAGCAGTTTAGGTGCGGGGGATGTGGGCTACACCTTC. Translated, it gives CASSLGAGDVGYTF.